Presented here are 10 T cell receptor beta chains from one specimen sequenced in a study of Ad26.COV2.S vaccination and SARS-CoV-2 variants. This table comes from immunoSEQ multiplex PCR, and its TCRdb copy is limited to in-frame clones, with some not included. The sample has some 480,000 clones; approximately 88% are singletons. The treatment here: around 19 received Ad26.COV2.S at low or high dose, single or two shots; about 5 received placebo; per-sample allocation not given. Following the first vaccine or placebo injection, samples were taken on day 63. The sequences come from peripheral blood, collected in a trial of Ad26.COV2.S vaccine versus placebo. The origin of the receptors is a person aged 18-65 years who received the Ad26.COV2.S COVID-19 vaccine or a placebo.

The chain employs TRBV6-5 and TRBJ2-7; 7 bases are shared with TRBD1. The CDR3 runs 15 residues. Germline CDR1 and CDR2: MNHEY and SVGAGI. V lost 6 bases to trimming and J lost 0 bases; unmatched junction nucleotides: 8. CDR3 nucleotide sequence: TGTGCCAGCAGCCCACGACAGGGATTCTCCTACGAGCAGTACTTC. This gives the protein CASSPRQGFSYEQYF.

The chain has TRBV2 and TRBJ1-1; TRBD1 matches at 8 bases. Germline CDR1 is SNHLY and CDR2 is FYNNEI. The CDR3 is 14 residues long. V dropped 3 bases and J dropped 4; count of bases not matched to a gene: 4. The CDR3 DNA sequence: TGTGCCAGCAGTGAGCGGACAGGGATCACTGAAGCTTTCTTT. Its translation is CASSERTGITEAFF.

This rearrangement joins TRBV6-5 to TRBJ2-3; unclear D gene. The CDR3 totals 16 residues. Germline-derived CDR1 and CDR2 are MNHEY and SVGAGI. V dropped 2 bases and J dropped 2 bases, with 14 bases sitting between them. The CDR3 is CASSYLGGAPTDTQYF. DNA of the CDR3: TGTGCCAGCAGTTACCTCGGCGGTGCCCCCACAGATACGCAGTATTTT.

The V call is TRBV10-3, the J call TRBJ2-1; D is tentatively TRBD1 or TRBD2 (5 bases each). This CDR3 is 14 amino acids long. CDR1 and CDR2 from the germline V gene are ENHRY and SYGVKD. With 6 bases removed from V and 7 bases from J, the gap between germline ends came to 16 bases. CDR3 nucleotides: TGTGCCATCAGCGCTCTCGAGGGGCGTAATGAGCAGTTCTTC. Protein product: CAISALEGRNEQFF.

The CDR3 DNA sequence: TGTGCCAGCAGCACCGGGACAGTGAGGGACACTGAAGCTTTCTTT. Its translation: CASSTGTVRDTEAFF. The V and J genes are TRBV7-9 and TRBJ1-1; 7 bases fit TRBD1. The junction had 9 bases not matched to a gene; V was cut back by 5 bases and J by 3 bases. Germline V gene data show CDR1 as SEHNR and CDR2 as FQNEAQ (reference sequence). The CDR3 contains 15 residues.

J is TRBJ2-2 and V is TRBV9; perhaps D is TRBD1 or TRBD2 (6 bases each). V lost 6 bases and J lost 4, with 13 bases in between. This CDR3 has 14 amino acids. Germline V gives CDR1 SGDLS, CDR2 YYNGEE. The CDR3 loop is CASKGGAVTGELFF. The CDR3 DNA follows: TGTGCCAGCAAGGGGGGCGCGGTCACCGGGGAGCTGTTTTTT.

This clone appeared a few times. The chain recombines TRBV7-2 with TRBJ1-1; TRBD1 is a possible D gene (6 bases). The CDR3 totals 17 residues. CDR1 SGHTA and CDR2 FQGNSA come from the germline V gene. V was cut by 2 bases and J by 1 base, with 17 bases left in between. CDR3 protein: CASSLPGGAGANTEAFF. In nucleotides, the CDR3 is TGTGCCAGCAGCTTACCTGGGGGGGCGGGCGCGAACACTGAAGCTTTCTTT.

The DNA for the CDR3 is TGCAGCGTTAATGACAGGGGAGACTATGGCTACACCTTC. It translates to CSVNDRGDYGYTF. The chain recombines TRBV29-1 with TRBJ1-2, with 8 bases aligning to TRBD1. The CDR3 covers 13 residues. J lost 3 bases, V lost 5 bases, and 5 bases had no gene match. Germline values: CDR1 SQVTM, CDR2 ANQGSEA.

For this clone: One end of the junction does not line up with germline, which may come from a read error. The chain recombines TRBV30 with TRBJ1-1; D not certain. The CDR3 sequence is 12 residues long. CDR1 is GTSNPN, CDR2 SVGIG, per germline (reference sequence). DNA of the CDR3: TGTGCTTGGAAACGGAGGAACACTGAAGCTTTCTTT. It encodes CAWKRRNTEAFF.

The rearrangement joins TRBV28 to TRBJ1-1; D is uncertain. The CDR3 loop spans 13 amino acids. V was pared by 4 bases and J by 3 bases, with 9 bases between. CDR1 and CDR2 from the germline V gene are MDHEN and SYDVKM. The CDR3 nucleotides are TGTGCCAGCAGTTACCAGGCGTACACTGAAGCTTTCTTT. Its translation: CASSYQAYTEAFF.